The rows below give T cell receptor beta chains drawn from one sample of a study of blood T cells in healthy people across ages. TCRdb itself ran the 5' RACE reads through MiXCR, one entry per CDR3 protein. The data contain about 640,000 distinct CDR3 sequences, around 54% of them seen just once; the ten biggest clones take up approximately 40%. The sequencing input was blood. These receptors were collected from a man in his 60s in good health. The CDR3 runs from the conserved cysteine through the conserved F or W. The order of the fields is clone size, V gene, D gene, J gene, CDR3 DNA, CDR3 protein. D genes are given only for firm matches. Size is stated for part of the rows, as once, few or many counts, or as a class when the clone is expanded.

>.|TRBV3-1|.|TRBJ2-1
TGTGCCAGCAGCCCTAAGGGGGCTAGCGGGTCCTACAATGAGCAGTTCTTC
CASSPKGASGSYNEQFF
>.|TRBV10-3|.|TRBJ1-3
TGTGCCATCAGTGAGGGGTACCTCCAGGGAAACACCATATATTTT
CAISEGYLQGNTIYF
>.|TRBV9|.|TRBJ1-2
TGTGCCAGCAGCGTAGGACGGCATTCCAAGGAGGGCTACACCTTC
CASSVGRHSKEGYTF
>.|TRBV28|TRBD2|TRBJ2-5
TGTGGCTCGGGACTAGCGGGGGGACAAGAGACCCAGTACTTC
CGSGLAGGQETQYF
>.|TRBV2|TRBD1|TRBJ2-7
TGTGCCAGCACCCCACCGGGACAGGGGTCCTACGAGCAGTACTTC
CASTPPGQGSYEQYF
>.|TRBV5-1|TRBD1|TRBJ1-2
TGCGCCAGCACCCATGCGCCGACAGGGGATGGCTACACCTTC
CASTHAPTGDGYTF
>.|TRBV11-2|.|TRBJ2-1
TGTGCCAGCAGCTCTCTACCGAGCTCCTACAATGAGCAGTTCTTC
CASSSLPSSYNEQFF
>few|TRBV5-1|TRBD2|TRBJ2-7
TGCGCCAGCAGCTTGAGCCCGACTAGCCTCTCCGGTGAGCAGTACTTC
CASSLSPTSLSGEQYF
>.|TRBV27|.|TRBJ2-5
TGTGCCAGCAGTTTTTCCCTAAGGGGGACCCAGTACTTC
CASSFSLRGTQYF
>few|TRBV2|.|TRBJ1-6
TGTGCCAGCAGTGATTATGGGGGTAATTCACCCCTCCACTTT
CASSDYGGNSPLHF
>.|TRBV20-1|TRBD2|TRBJ2-1
TGCAGTGCTCCCCGGACTAGTGCTTTCAATGAGCAGTTCTTC
CSAPRTSAFNEQFF
>.|TRBV6-5|.|TRBJ1-2
TGTGCCAGCAGTGACGATGGAGGGGTGTCTTACTACACCTTC
CASSDDGGVSYYTF
>.|TRBV19|.|TRBJ2-7
TGTGCCAGTAGTATCGTGGACGAGCAGTACTTC
CASSIVDEQYF
>.|TRBV20-1|.|TRBJ1-2
TGCAGTGCTAGACGACAGGTTCCAGCTCATAACTATGGCTACACCTTC
CSARRQVPAHNYGYTF
>.|TRBV5-1|TRBD1|TRBJ1-6
TGCGCCAGCAGCTTGGCCGGTGGGACAGCAAATTCACCCCTCCACTTT
CASSLAGGTANSPLHF
>.|TRBV4-1|TRBD1|TRBJ1-2
TGCGCCAGCAGCCAAGGGACAGGGGAGTTCTATGGCTACACCTTC
CASSQGTGEFYGYTF
>few|TRBV6-1|.|TRBJ2-3
TGTGCCAGCAGTGAATTATCCGTCTTACGGGGGAGGAGAGATACGCAGTATTTT
CASSELSVLRGRRDTQYF
>.|TRBV20-1|TRBD1|TRBJ2-7
TGCAGTGCTCCCAGACAGGGGGGCTCCTACGAGCAGTACTTC
CSAPRQGGSYEQYF
>.|TRBV10-3|.|TRBJ1-2
TGTGCCATCAGCGCCGACAGGAACTATGGCTACACCTTC
CAISADRNYGYTF
>.|TRBV7-2|.|TRBJ2-3
TGTGCCAGCAGCTCTCGGGGAATTTGGACAGATACGCAGTATTTT
CASSSRGIWTDTQYF
>.|TRBV9|.|TRBJ2-7
TGTGCCAGCAGCCCTCGGGACACCTACGAGCAGTACTTC
CASSPRDTYEQYF
>.|TRBV12-5|.|TRBJ1-5
TGTGCTAGTGGTTTGCCCGGGACTGGCAATCAGCCCCAGCATTTT
CASGLPGTGNQPQHF
>.|TRBV4-2|.|TRBJ2-4
TGTGCCAGCAGCCAAGACTTGGTCGGGGGACTAGCCAAAAACATTCAGTACTTC
CASSQDLVGGLAKNIQYF
>few|TRBV2|TRBD2|TRBJ2-7
TGTGCCAGCCAACCCGGGACTAGCGGGGGGGCCTCCTACGAGCAGTACTTC
CASQPGTSGGASYEQYF
>.|TRBV20-1|TRBD2|TRBJ2-3
TGCAGTGCCTCTAGCGGGCTGACTCCCACAGATACGCAGTATTTT
CSASSGLTPTDTQYF
>.|TRBV5-1|TRBD2|TRBJ2-2
TGCGCCAGCAGCTTCGCAGAGGGACTAACCGGGGAGCTGTTTTTT
CASSFAEGLTGELFF
>.|TRBV15|.|TRBJ2-7
TGTGCCACCAGCAGAGTTGGTTTAGGCAGGGGCTACGAGCAGTACTTC
CATSRVGLGRGYEQYF
>.|TRBV5-1|.|TRBJ2-5
TGCGCCAGCAGCTTGCAGGGGAGAGGGCAAGAGACCCAGTACTTC
CASSLQGRGQETQYF
>.|TRBV15|TRBD2|TRBJ2-1
TGTGCCACCAGCAGAGAACAGCGGGGGGGCCGTTACAATGAGCAGTTCTTC
CATSREQRGGRYNEQFF
>.|TRBV7-9|TRBD2|TRBJ2-7
TGTGCCAGCAGCCAACTAGCGGGGGCCCTCTACGAGCAGTACTTC
CASSQLAGALYEQYF
>.|TRBV10-3|.|TRBJ2-3
TGTGCCATCACCGTGCAGGACACAGATACGCAGTATTTT
CAITVQDTDTQYF
>many|TRBV12-3/TRBV12-4|.|TRBJ2-6
TGTGCCAGCAGCCCTCAGGGAGGAGGCTCTGGGGCCAACGTCCTGACTTTC
CASSPQGGGSGANVLTF
>.|TRBV20-1|TRBD2|TRBJ2-3
TGCAGTGCTAGACCGGAGCGGGGGGGCACAGATACGCAGTATTTT
CSARPERGGTDTQYF
>few|TRBV7-9|.|TRBJ1-6
TGTGCCAGCAGCAACACCCCGCAGATTTATGGTTCACCCCTCCACTTT
CASSNTPQIYGSPLHF
>.|TRBV27|.|TRBJ2-3
TGTGCCAGCAGTTTAAGGCTTTGGACTCCAGATACGCAGTATTTT
CASSLRLWTPDTQYF
>.|TRBV5-1|.|TRBJ1-1
TGCGCCAGCAGAGCGGGGGACACTGAAGCTTTCTTT
CASRAGDTEAFF
>once|TRBV6-5|TRBD2|TRBJ2-5
TGTGCCAGCAGTTACGGGACTAGCGGGGGAAGAGAGACCCAGTACTTC
CASSYGTSGGRETQYF
>few|TRBV6-6|.|TRBJ1-2
TGTGCCAGCAGTTACGGAAGGGATGGCTACACCTTC
CASSYGRDGYTF
>few|TRBV7-2|.|TRBJ2-6
TGTGCCAGCAGCTTTGACAGTAATGGGGCCAACGTCCTGACTTTC
CASSFDSNGANVLTF
>.|TRBV2|.|TRBJ1-2
TGTGCCAGCAGTGAAGTCAGGGCGCGGGGCTACACCTTC
CASSEVRARGYTF
>many|TRBV29-1|.|TRBJ2-5
TGCAGCGTTGACCGGACTGGACTCGGGGAGACCCAGTACTTC
CSVDRTGLGETQYF
>.|TRBV5-1|.|TRBJ1-4
TGCGCCAGCAGCGACAGTTCAACTAATGAAGAACTGTTTTTT
CASSDSSTNEELFF
>few|TRBV7-2|.|TRBJ2-7
TGTGCCAGCAGCTTAGGGGCAACTCTCTCCTACGAGCAGTACTTC
CASSLGATLSYEQYF
>.|TRBV7-2|.|TRBJ2-7
TGTGCCAGCAGCTTAGGTGCAGGAGCAACCTACGAGCAGTACTTC
CASSLGAGATYEQYF
>.|TRBV7-2|.|TRBJ2-5
TGTGCCAGCAGCTTTGGGCAGGGGCGGAGGACCCAGTACTTC
CASSFGQGRRTQYF